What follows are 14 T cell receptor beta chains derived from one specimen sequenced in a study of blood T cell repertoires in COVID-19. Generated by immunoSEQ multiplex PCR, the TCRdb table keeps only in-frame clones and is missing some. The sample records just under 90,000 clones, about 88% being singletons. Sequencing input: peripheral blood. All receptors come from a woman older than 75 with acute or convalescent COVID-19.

CDR3 region: CASSWTSEETQYF. The CDR3 nucleotides are TGTGCCAGCAGTTGGACTAGCGAAGAGACCCAGTACTTC. The chain is built from TRBV6-2 or TRBV6-3 and TRBJ2-5, with 9 positions matching TRBD2. CDR3 length: 13 residues. Germline V gene data show CDR1 as MNHEY and CDR2 as SVGEGT. V was clipped by 4 bases and J by 3 bases; unmatched bases: 0.

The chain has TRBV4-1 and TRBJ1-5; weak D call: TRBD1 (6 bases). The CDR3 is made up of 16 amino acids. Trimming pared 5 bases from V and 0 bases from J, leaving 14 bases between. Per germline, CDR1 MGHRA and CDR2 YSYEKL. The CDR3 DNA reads TGCGCCAGCAGCTCCCTGGACAGCAATAGCAATCAGCCCCAGCATTTT. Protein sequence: CASSSLDSNSNQPQHF.

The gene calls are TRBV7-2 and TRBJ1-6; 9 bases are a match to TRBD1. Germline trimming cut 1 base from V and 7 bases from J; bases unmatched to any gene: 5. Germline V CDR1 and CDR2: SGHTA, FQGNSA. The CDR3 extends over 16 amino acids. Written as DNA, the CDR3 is TGTGCCAGCAGCTTAGTACACAGGGGGCAGAATTCACCCCTCCACTTT. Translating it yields CASSLVHRGQNSPLHF.

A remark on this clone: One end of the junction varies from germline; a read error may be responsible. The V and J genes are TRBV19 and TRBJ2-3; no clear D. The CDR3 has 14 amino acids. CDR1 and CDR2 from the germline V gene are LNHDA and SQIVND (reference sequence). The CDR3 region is CASSIARSKDTQYF. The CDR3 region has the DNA TGTGCCAGTAGTATAGCGAGGAGCAAAGATACGCAGTATTTT.

CDR3 in amino acids: CASSVEEAQEGEQYF. The CDR3 region has the DNA TGTGCCAGCAGCGTAGAGGAGGCTCAGGAAGGGGAGCAGTACTTC. The chain recombines TRBV9 with TRBJ2-7, with D tentatively TRBD2 (5 bases). V was pared by 0 bases and J by 7 bases, with 17 bases between. CDR3 length equals 15 residues. In germline, CDR1 is SGDLS, CDR2 YYNGEE.

CDR3 amino acids: CASRRAAGELFF. CDR3 nucleotide sequence: TGTGCCAGCAGGAGGGCCGCCGGGGAGCTGTTTTTT. The chain carries TRBV6-5 and TRBJ2-2; the D gene is possibly TRBD2 (5 bases). The length of the CDR3 is 12 residues. Germline values: CDR1 MNHEY, CDR2 SVGAGI. The V end was cut by 6 bases, the J end by 6 bases, with 8 bases between.

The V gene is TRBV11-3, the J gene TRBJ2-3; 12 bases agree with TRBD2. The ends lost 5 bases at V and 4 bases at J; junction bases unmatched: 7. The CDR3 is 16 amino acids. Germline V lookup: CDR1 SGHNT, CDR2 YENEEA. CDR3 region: CASSASSGGAADTQYF. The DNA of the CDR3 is TGTGCCAGCAGCGCCTCTAGCGGGGGGGCCGCAGATACGCAGTATTTT.

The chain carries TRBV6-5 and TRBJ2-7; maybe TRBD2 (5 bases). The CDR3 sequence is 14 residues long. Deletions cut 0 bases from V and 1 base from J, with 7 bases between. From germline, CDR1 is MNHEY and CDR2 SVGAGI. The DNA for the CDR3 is TGTGCCAGCAGTTACTCGGCGGGTTCCTACGAGCAGTACTTC. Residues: CASSYSAGSYEQYF.

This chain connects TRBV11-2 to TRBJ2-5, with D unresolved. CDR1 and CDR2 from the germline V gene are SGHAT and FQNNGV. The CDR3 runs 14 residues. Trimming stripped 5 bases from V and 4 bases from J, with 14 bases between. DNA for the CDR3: TGTGCCAGCAGCCTGATCTCGAGTGCAGAGACCCAGTACTTC. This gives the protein CASSLISSAETQYF.

DNA for the CDR3: TGTGCCAGCAGCCGGGACAGCAGCTCCTACAATGAGCAGTTCTTC. Translating gives CASSRDSSSYNEQFF. This rearrangement joins TRBV2 to TRBJ2-1, with 7 nucleotides matching TRBD1. Trimming removed 6 bases from V and 0 bases from J; junction bases left unmatched: 5. Germline CDR1 reads SNHLY; CDR2 reads FYNNEI. CDR3 size: 15 residues.

CDR3 sequence (DNA): TGTGCCAGCAGCAGGACAGGGGTCTACTTTAACTATGGCTACACCTTC. This translates into CASSRTGVYFNYGYTF. V and J are TRBV27 and TRBJ1-2; 9 bases agree with TRBD1. V gave up 6 bases and J gave up 1 base; unmatched junction bases: 9. Germline V gene sequence: CDR1 MNHEY, CDR2 SMNVEV (reference sequence). This CDR3 is built from 16 residues.

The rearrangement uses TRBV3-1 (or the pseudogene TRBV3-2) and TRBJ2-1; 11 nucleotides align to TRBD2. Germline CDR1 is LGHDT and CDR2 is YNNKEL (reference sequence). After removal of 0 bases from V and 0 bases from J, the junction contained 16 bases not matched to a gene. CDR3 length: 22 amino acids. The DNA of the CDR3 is TGTGCCAGCAGCCAAGACCTCCGGCGACTAGCGGGGATCCTCTACTCCTACAATGAGCAGTTCTTC. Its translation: CASSQDLRRLAGILYSYNEQFF.

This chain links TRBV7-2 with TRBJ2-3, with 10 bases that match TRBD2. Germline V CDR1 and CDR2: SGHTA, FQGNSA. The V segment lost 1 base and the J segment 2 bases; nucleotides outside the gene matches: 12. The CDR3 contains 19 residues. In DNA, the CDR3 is TGTGCCAGCAGCTTAGGGCTAGCGGGGGCCCTGCAATTCACAGATACGCAGTATTTT. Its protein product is CASSLGLAGALQFTDTQYF.

CDR3 bases: TGTGCCAGCAGTGATTTTAAGGGCAGGGGAGAGACCCAGTACTTC. Encoded protein: CASSDFKGRGETQYF. The chain links TRBV2 to TRBJ2-5, with a weak D call TRBD1 (6 bases). CDR1 is SNHLY and CDR2 is FYNNEI in the germline V gene. The length of the CDR3 is 15 residues. V lost 3 bases and J lost 4, with 15 bases in between.